This passage covers 14 T cell receptor beta chains from one sample sequenced in a study of cytomegalovirus exposure and HLA in healthy donors. 60 Vbeta and 13 Jbeta primers were used in PCR. Some clones are missing from TCRdb's copy, which holds only in-frame ones; the method was immunoSEQ multiplex PCR. The repertoire includes roughly 150,000 clones, more than 75% of them detected once, and approximately 15% sits in the top ten. The sample comprised PBMCs. The receptors shown here come from a woman in her thirties or forties in good health and CMV-seronegative.

The chain recombines TRBV7-6 with TRBJ1-5; the match to TRBD1 covers 9 bases. Germline values: CDR1 SGHVS, CDR2 FNYEAQ. CDR3 length: 15 residues. After removal of 3 bases from V and 6 bases from J, the junction contained 6 bases not matched to a gene. The CDR3 DNA reads TGTGCCAGCAGCTTCAGCACAGGGGGCGGTCAGCCCCAGCATTTT. Translation gives CASSFSTGGGQPQHF.

V is TRBV28 and J is TRBJ1-1, with 9 bases identical to TRBD1. V shed 6 bases and J 3 bases; nucleotides not matched to a gene: 5. This CDR3 spans 14 amino acids. CDR1 is MDHEN and CDR2 is SYDVKM in the germline V gene. CDR3 sequence reads: CASRGGQGDTEAFF. The CDR3 coding sequence is TGTGCCAGCAGGGGGGGACAGGGAGACACTGAAGCTTTCTTT.

V gene TRBV28 combines with J gene TRBJ2-7, with TRBD1 matching 7 bases. CDR1 and CDR2 from the germline V gene are MDHEN and SYDVKM. The CDR3 has 13 amino acids. After removal of 7 bases from V and 1 base from J, the junction contained 4 bases not matched to a gene. The CDR3, as DNA: TGTGCCAGCAAGGACAGGACTTCCTACGAGCAGTACTTC. It encodes CASKDRTSYEQYF.

The table lists this clone with a few counts. The gene calls are TRBV4-2 and TRBJ2-7, with D unclear. Deletions cut 0 bases from V and 0 bases from J, with 6 bases between. Per the germline V gene, CDR1 is LGHNA and CDR2 is YNFKEQ. This CDR3 contains 14 residues. The CDR3 bases are TGTGCCAGCAGCCAAGACCCGAGCTCCTACGAGCAGTACTTC. Its translation is CASSQDPSSYEQYF.

The rearrangement links TRBV4-1 to TRBJ2-2, with D possibly matching TRBD1 (5 bases). V was shortened by 1 base and J by 5 bases, with 14 bases between the two germline ends. Germline V gene data show CDR1 as MGHRA and CDR2 as YSYEKL. The CDR3 totals 16 residues. The CDR3, as DNA: TGCGCCAGCAGCCAAGGAATGGCTAAGGGGACCGGGGAGCTGTTTTTT. Its translation is CASSQGMAKGTGELFF.

This clone has a handful of counts. The V and J genes are TRBV7-3 and TRBJ2-5, with a weak D call TRBD1 (5 bases). CDR1 is SGHTA, CDR2 FQGTGA, per germline. This CDR3 contains 13 residues. Trimming cost V 3 bases and J 2 bases, with 7 bases left between them. CDR3 protein: CASSLGQQETQYF. CDR3 coding DNA: TGTGCCAGCAGCTTGGGGCAGCAAGAGACCCAGTACTTC.

The chain has TRBV4-3 and TRBJ1-2; possible D gene TRBD1, 5 bases. This CDR3 spans 16 amino acids. Trimming removed 1 base from V and 1 base from J, with 13 bases in between. Looked up from germline, CDR1 is LGHNA and CDR2 is YSLEER. CDR3 DNA: TGCGCCAGCAGCCAAGGGGCGGCAGGGAATAACTATGGCTACACCTTC. Amino acid sequence: CASSQGAAGNNYGYTF.

CDR3 sequence reads: CASSLGGQGLNEQFF. CDR3 bases: TGCGCCAGCAGCTTGGGGGGACAGGGATTGAATGAGCAGTTCTTC. The chain has TRBV5-1 and TRBJ2-1; TRBD1 aligns across 9 bases. Germline V gene data show CDR1 as SGHRS and CDR2 as YFSETQ. Trimming removed 0 bases from V and 7 bases from J; junction bases left unmatched: 5. The CDR3 runs to 15 residues. Full variable domain (rest looked up from reference TRBV5-1 and TRBJ2-1): KAGVTQTPRYLIKTRGQQVTLSCSPISGHRSVSWYQQTPGQGLQFLFEYFSETQRNKGNFPGRFSGRQFSNSRSEMNVSTLELGDSALYLCASSLGGQGLNEQFFGPGTRLTVL.

The chain carries TRBV6-5 and TRBJ2-7; D might be TRBD1 (5 bases). The CDR3 is 14 amino acids. Trimming left V 6 bases short and J 2 bases short, with 14 bases between. Germline V CDR1 and CDR2: MNHEY, SVGAGI. The chain's CDR3 is CASRLDTGPYEQYF. The CDR3 nucleotides are TGTGCCAGCAGGCTAGATACAGGACCCTACGAGCAGTACTTC.

The chain has TRBV27 and TRBJ1-2; 11 positions agree with TRBD1. This CDR3 is 14 amino acids long. CDR1 MNHEY and CDR2 SMNVEV come from the germline V gene (reference sequence). Trimming cost V 3 bases and J 7 bases; bases outside gene matches: 4. The CDR3: CASSFGDRGGGYTF. CDR3 in DNA: TGTGCCAGCAGTTTCGGGGACAGGGGGGGTGGCTACACCTTC.

The chain carries TRBV11-1 and TRBJ2-7, with TRBD1 matching over 8 bases. Germline CDR1 SGHAT, CDR2 FQDESV (reference sequence). Unmatched junction bases numbered 12, after V lost 1 base and J lost 4 bases. The CDR3 spans 17 residues. The CDR3 sequence is CASSLGFPGQGRYEQYF. Written as DNA, the CDR3 is TGTGCCAGCAGCTTAGGATTTCCCGGACAGGGAAGATACGAGCAGTACTTC. Supplemented by reference TRBV11-1 and TRBJ2-7, the full variable domain reads EAEVAQSPRYKITEKSQAVAFWCDPISGHATLYWYRQILGQGPELLVQFQDESVVDDSQLPKDRFSAERLKGVDSTLKIQPAELGDSAMYLCASSLGFPGQGRYEQYFGPGTRLTVT.

The V gene is TRBV7-3, the J gene TRBJ2-2; D is uncertain. CDR3 size: 14 residues. Trimming left V 6 bases short and J 3 bases short, with 11 bases between. CDR1 and CDR2 (germline): SGHTA, FQGTGA. This chain's CDR3 is CASSYDTYTGELFF. In DNA, the CDR3 is TGTGCCAGCAGTTATGACACATACACCGGGGAGCTGTTTTTT.

The chain has TRBV7-6 and TRBJ1-3, with 8 bases matching TRBD1. The germline V gene encodes CDR1 SGHVS and CDR2 FNYEAQ. J lost 0 bases, V lost 5 bases, and 3 bases had no gene match. The CDR3 length is 15 residues. In nucleotides, the CDR3 is TGTGCCAGCAGCATCGGGACAGGCTCTGGAAACACCATATATTTT. Translation: CASSIGTGSGNTIYF.

The V gene is TRBV7-2, the J gene TRBJ2-1, with 11 bases fitting TRBD2. Germline V gene data show CDR1 as SGHTA and CDR2 as FQGNSA. This CDR3 spans 18 amino acids. Unmatched junction bases numbered 10, after V lost 0 bases and J lost 6 bases. This CDR3 is CASSLALSGRALGNEQFF. For the CDR3, the DNA is TGTGCCAGCAGCTTAGCGCTTAGCGGGAGGGCCCTCGGCAATGAGCAGTTCTTC.